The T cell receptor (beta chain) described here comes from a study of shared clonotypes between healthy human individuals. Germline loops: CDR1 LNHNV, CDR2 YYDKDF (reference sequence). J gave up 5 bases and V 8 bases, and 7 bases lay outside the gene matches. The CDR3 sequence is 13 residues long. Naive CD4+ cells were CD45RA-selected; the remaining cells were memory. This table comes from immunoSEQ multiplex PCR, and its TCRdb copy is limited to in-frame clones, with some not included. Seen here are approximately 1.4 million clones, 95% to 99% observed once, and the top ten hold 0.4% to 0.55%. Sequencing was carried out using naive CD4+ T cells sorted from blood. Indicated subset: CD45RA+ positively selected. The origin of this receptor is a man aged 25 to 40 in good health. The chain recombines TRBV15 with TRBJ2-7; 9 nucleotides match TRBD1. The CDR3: CATETGGADEQYF. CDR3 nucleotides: TGTGCCACCGAAACAGGGGGCGCGGACGAGCAGTACTTC.